This T cell receptor (beta chain) is from a study of shared clonotypes between healthy human individuals. TCRdb keeps only in-frame clones here, not all; method: immunoSEQ multiplex PCR. The sample has hundreds of thousands of clones; roughly 80% are singletons. V trimming: 5 bases; J trimming: 7 bases; junction bases outside the gene matches: 11. Germline lookup yields CDR1 SEHNR and CDR2 FQNEAQ (reference sequence). The CDR3 has 15 residues. There were only Caucasian adults among the donors, and all lived in Nashville, Tennessee. About 100 million PBMCs supplied genomic DNA for unsorted samples. Input material: PBMCs. The J gene is TRBJ2-7, the V gene TRBV7-9; TRBD1 matches at 10 bases. This clonotype was sampled from a woman aged 40-49 years in good health. Some clones in this sample may be carry-over from other donors' samples. The CDR3 sequence: CASSVWTGGSGEQYF. CDR3 DNA sequence: TGTGCCAGCAGCGTCTGGACAGGGGGATCAGGGGAGCAGTACTTC.